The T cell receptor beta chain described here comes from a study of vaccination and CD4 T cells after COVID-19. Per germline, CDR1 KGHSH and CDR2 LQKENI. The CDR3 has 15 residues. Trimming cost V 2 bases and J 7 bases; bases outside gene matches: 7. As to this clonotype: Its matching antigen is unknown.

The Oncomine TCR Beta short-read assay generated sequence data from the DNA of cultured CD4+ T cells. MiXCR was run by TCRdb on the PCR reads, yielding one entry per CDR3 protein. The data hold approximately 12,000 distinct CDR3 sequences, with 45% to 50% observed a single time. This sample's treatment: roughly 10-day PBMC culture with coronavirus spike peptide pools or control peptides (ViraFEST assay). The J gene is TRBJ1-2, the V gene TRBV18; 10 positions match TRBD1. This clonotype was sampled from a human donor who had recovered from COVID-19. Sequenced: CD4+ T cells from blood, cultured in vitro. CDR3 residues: CASSPDRDRGGGYTF. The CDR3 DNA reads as TGTGCCAGCTCACCAGACCGGGACAGGGGTGGTGGCTACACCTTC.